The subject of this entry is one TCR beta chain. This clonotype showed up just a few times. Its antigen is not yet known. No base qualities exist here, and no much larger clone lies one base off it. The CDR3, cysteine through phenylalanine, is 15 amino acids long. Of the read, only the CDR3 DNA is kept; its 45 bases are in frame from base 1. At the junction V is shortened by 6 bases and J by 5 bases, with 19 bases in between. Per the germline V gene (reference sequence), MNHEY is the CDR1 and SMNVEV is the CDR2. Libraries were built with PCR. Sequencing was carried out with an Illumina HiSeq 2500. To normalize quantification of the TCRbeta repertoire, the TCR libraries were built with molecular barcoding that relied on unique molecular identifiers. TCRdb itself trimmed the public reads at Q25 with fastp, ran MiXCR and retained productive beta chains. Rows are unified per CDR3 protein, each entry keeping the most common DNA and genes. This sample lists hundreds of thousands of distinct CDR3 sequences; 13% were detected once. The ten largest clonotypes hold 2.2% of the sample.

This sample was included in a study of T-cell reconstitution after alpha-beta-depleted transplantation in children (dated by TCRdb to about 2016). With regard to the full study: Using TCR repertoire profiling, the study quantitatively followed how T-cell immune reconstitution unfolded in children after TCRalphabeta/CD19-depleted allogeneic hematopoietic cell transplantation. Results the study describes overall, beyond this receptor: Over the following months the frequencies of hyperexpanded clones went down, and after one year T-cell counts and TCRbeta diversity were mostly credited to newly produced T cells. In some patients, the high TCRbeta diversity seen at day 60 was put down to recipient T cells and intrathymic progenitors that had survived conditioning. About two months after transplant, the apparently early recovery of alphabetaT-cell counts reportedly depended on just several hundred clones that had expanded rapidly and came from non-depleted graft cells.

The intended sense of this specimen's treatment or condition label: allogeneic hematopoietic cell transplantation with graft depleted of TCRalphabeta T cells and CD19 B cells. Transplant recipients were children who received TCRalphabeta/CD19-depleted allogeneic hematopoietic cell grafts. Sequencing was performed on PBMCs, mostly from graft donor cells, taken 360 days after TCRalphabeta/CD19-depleted stem cell transplant. This clonotype was obtained from a male patient between 10 and 17 years old who had a stem cell transplant for acute myeloid leukemia, so the T cells may come from the graft donor. The chain joins TRBV27 to TRBJ2-5; the D segment might be TRBD1 or TRBD2, since each matches 6 bases. In nucleotide form, the sequence is TGTGCCAGCAGGCGGGACACCCCGCGCTTGGAGACCCAGTACTTC. Its protein is CASRRDTPRLETQYF.